These T cell receptor beta chains were read from a single sample in a study of cytomegalovirus exposure and HLA in healthy donors. Some clones are missing from TCRdb's copy, which holds only in-frame ones; the method was immunoSEQ multiplex PCR. The sample carries some 160,000 clones, around 84% recorded once. Material: PBMCs. These receptors were taken from a young man in good health and CMV-seropositive. Each CDR3 is given with its conserved first and last residue. Fields, in order: CDR3 protein, CDR3 DNA, clone size, V gene, J gene, D gene. A D gene is named only where the DNA matches it firmly. Part of the rows lack a size; the others show once, few, many or a class for expanded clones.

CDR3: CASSEGRAGRSPLHF
DNA: TGTGCCAGCAGTGAAGGCAGGGCGGGACGCTCACCCCTCCACTTT
size: -
V: TRBV2
J: TRBJ1-6
D: -

CDR3: CASSLQTGTQYF
DNA: TGTGCCAGCAGTCTGCAAACGGGGACCCAGTACTTC
size: -
V: TRBV7-2
J: TRBJ2-5
D: -

CDR3: CSVEGRRNSYEQYF
DNA: TGCAGCGTTGAAGGTCGGCGGAACTCCTACGAGCAGTACTTC
size: -
V: TRBV29-1
J: TRBJ2-7
D: -

CDR3: CASSSLAGYGGELFF
DNA: TGCGCCAGCAGCTCTTTAGCGGGATATGGCGGGGAGCTGTTTTTT
size: -
V: TRBV5-1
J: TRBJ2-2
D: TRBD2

CDR3: CSAAIGLADYEQYF
DNA: TGCAGCGCCGCTATAGGACTAGCAGACTACGAGCAGTACTTC
size: -
V: TRBV29-1
J: TRBJ2-7
D: TRBD2

CDR3: CASSALAGGHEQYF
DNA: TGTGCCAGCAGCGCGTTAGCGGGAGGGCACGAGCAGTACTTC
size: -
V: TRBV7-2
J: TRBJ2-7
D: TRBD2

CDR3: CASSVRTGGNTEAFF
DNA: TGTGCCAGCAGCGTCCGGACAGGGGGGAACACTGAAGCTTTCTTT
size: -
V: TRBV5-4
J: TRBJ1-1
D: TRBD1

CDR3: CAISAPGEETQYF
DNA: TGTGCCATCAGTGCTCCCGGGGAAGAGACCCAGTACTTC
size: -
V: TRBV10-3
J: TRBJ2-5
D: -

CDR3: CASSPHGQGYTEAFF
DNA: TGTGCCAGCAGCCCTCATGGGCAGGGTTACACTGAAGCTTTCTTT
size: -
V: TRBV9
J: TRBJ1-1
D: -

CDR3: CASSWPGLKSSGANVLTF
DNA: TGCGCCAGCAGCTGGCCGGGACTTAAATCCTCTGGGGCCAACGTCCTGACTTTC
size: -
V: TRBV5-1
J: TRBJ2-6
D: -

CDR3: CASSQGDSGTQYF
DNA: TGTGCCAGCAGCCAAGGCGACTCCGGGACGCAGTATTTT
size: few
V: TRBV11-2
J: TRBJ2-3
D: -

CDR3: CASSQGSVGGLADTQYF
DNA: TGCGCCAGCAGCCAAGGTTCTGTGGGAGGGCTCGCAGATACGCAGTATTTT
size: -
V: TRBV4-3
J: TRBJ2-3
D: TRBD2

CDR3: CASSLLAGGRWDEQFF
DNA: TGTGCCAGCAGTTTACTAGCGGGAGGGCGTTGGGATGAGCAGTTCTTC
size: -
V: TRBV27
J: TRBJ2-1
D: TRBD2

CDR3: CASSYGGNMNTEAFF
DNA: TGTGCCAGCAGTTACGGGGGGAACATGAACACTGAAGCTTTCTTT
size: few
V: TRBV6-5
J: TRBJ1-1
D: -

CDR3: CASSQDLGAGNTIYF
DNA: TGCGCCAGCAGCCAAGATCTAGGGGCTGGAAACACCATATATTTT
size: -
V: TRBV4-3
J: TRBJ1-3
D: -

CDR3: CASSSQGGFFPGANVLTF
DNA: TGTGCCAGCAGCTCCCAGGGGGGCTTCTTCCCTGGGGCCAACGTCCTGACTTTC
size: -
V: TRBV7-3
J: TRBJ2-6
D: -

CDR3: CASSHGVADTQYF
DNA: TGTGCCAGCAGTCACGGAGTCGCAGATACGCAGTATTTT
size: -
V: TRBV27
J: TRBJ2-3
D: -

CDR3: CASSLTSGSRSYNEQFF
DNA: TGTGCCAGCAGCCTTACTAGCGGGAGTCGTTCCTACAATGAGCAGTTCTTC
size: -
V: TRBV9
J: TRBJ2-1
D: TRBD2

CDR3: CASSPGSTSGLGELFF
DNA: TGTGCCAGCAGCCCGGGGAGCACTAGCGGTTTAGGGGAGCTGTTTTTT
size: -
V: TRBV7-6
J: TRBJ2-2
D: TRBD2

CDR3: CAWRAGGQDTQYF
DNA: TGTGCCTGGAGGGCCGGGGGGCAAGATACGCAGTATTTT
size: -
V: TRBV30
J: TRBJ2-3
D: -

CDR3: CASSTGLEGQPQHF
DNA: TGTGCCAGCAGTACAGGGCTCGAAGGCCAGCCCCAGCATTTT
size: -
V: TRBV7-8
J: TRBJ1-5
D: -

CDR3: CASSFLSGANVLTF
DNA: TGCGCCAGCAGCTTTCTCTCTGGGGCCAACGTCCTGACTTTC
size: -
V: TRBV5-1
J: TRBJ2-6
D: -

CDR3: CASSYSQGGPQYF
DNA: TGTGCCAGCAGTTACTCCCAGGGAGGTCCCCAGTACTTC
size: -
V: TRBV6-5
J: TRBJ2-5
D: -

CDR3: CASSYPDSYEQYF
DNA: TGTGCCAGCAGTTACCCGGACAGCTACGAGCAGTACTTC
size: -
V: TRBV6-5
J: TRBJ2-7
D: -